A single TCR beta chain is shown here with its context. What this receptor recognizes is not known. No base quality information exists; no much larger clone differs at one position. The immunoSEQ hsTCRB assay version 4 in survey mode was used to sequence TCRbeta repertoires from genomic DNA. For TCRbeta sequencing, genomic DNA was diluted to around 9.7 ng/uL, with up to roughly 1 ug used per sample. Under the source paper's analysis protocol: TCRbeta data were analyzed in ImmunoSeq Analyzer 3.0, with diversity computed on productive nucleotide rearrangements. The improved Chao index was used to estimate lower-bound TCR diversity, and the Gini coefficient was used to estimate clonality using the Immunarch R package. When different nucleotide rearrangements encoded the same CDR3beta amino acid sequence, each rearrangement was treated as a distinct clonotype. Differential abundance analysis identified TCRbeta sequences significantly enriched in antigen-responding cells relative to anti-CD3/anti-CD28-activated cells. TCRs were clustered by predicted peptide-MHC specificity with GLIPH2, both within individual participants and across merged participant data sets. This is the immuneACCESS table as TCRdb keeps it, with only in-frame sequences that have V and J called. A part of the clones is gone; compared with another copy, unresolved V genes explain less than half, and the rest is unexplained. V, J and clone size derive from that table, while D and trimming were established from the DNA sequence. Counted in this sample were 40,000 to 55,000 clones; approximately 90% of them appeared once. Jointly, the top ten make up under 0.55% of the sample.

The intended sense of this specimen's treatment or condition label: suppressive antiretroviral therapy. As a nonspecific positive control representing the CD4+ T cell repertoire, the cells were stimulated with anti-CD3/anti-CD28 magnetic beads. Sorting of responding CD4+ T cells was based on upregulation of both CD40 ligand and CD69. Participants were HIV-1-infected adults who started suppressive ART during chronic infection. For at least 4 years, the participants' plasma HIV-1 RNA had been undetectable, below 50 copies/mL. To be included, participants needed a CD4+ T cell count above 400 cells/uL and a positive CMV serology. Before stimulation, PBMCs were isolated using density centrifugation and then depleted of CD8+ T cells. For around 19 hours, the CD8-depleted PBMCs were stimulated with anti-CD28/CD49d costimulation, a CD40-blocking antibody, and enfuvirtide to prevent new infections. Cell sorting was done on a Beckman Coulter MoFlo Legacy or XDP sorter, and dead cells were excluded with propidium iodide. Genomic DNA was extracted with the QIAamp DNA Mini Kit for samples above one million cells, otherwise with the Quick-DNA Microprep Kit.

V loses 8 bases of germline sequence and J loses 2 bases, and the interval between the two ends is 9 bases. CDR1 and CDR2 are drawn from the germline V gene (reference sequence): LNHDA, SQIVND. The CDR3 starts with the cysteine, ends with the phenylalanine, and has 12 residues. Of all the DNA, just the CDR3 is kept, 36 bases in frame from base 1. These data belong to a study of persistence of HIV-infected CD4 T cells (dated by TCRdb to the early 2020s). For the study in its entirety: The median time the participants had spent on suppressive ART was 8 years. Apart from a couple of participants who underwent leukapheresis at a single time point, peripheral blood samples of up to roughly 180 mL were collected from participants at multiple time points. Anti-CD3/anti-CD28 stimulation activated a higher proportion of cells, with a lower memory fraction, than antigen stimulation. The study isolated CMV- and HIV-1 Gag-responding CD4+ T cells from ART-treated individuals to examine antigen-driven clonal expansion of HIV-1-infected cells. The clonality of all cells in each sorted population was measured by TCRbeta sequencing, and the clonality of infected cells was measured by proviral sequencing. The TCR cluster analysis across participants included eight or nine participants for CMV and roughly 7 participants for Gag.

Results the study describes overall, beyond this receptor: TCRbeta richness in CMV- and Gag-responding cells was significantly lower than in anti-CD3/anti-CD28-responding cells; CMV-responding cells had higher oligoclonality than CD3/CD28-stimulated and Gag-responding cells. Bulk TCR analyses could not be restricted to the rare CMV-responding cells that actually carried HIV-1 proviruses. Enrichment of degenerate expanded CDR3beta sequences was found in antigen-responding cells, suggesting convergent selection of CD4+ responses to CMV and Gag. Few individuals were included in the study, and only a limited range of antigens was tested. A correlation was observed between TCR oligoclonality and proviral oligoclonality within the same sorted populations.

This TCR came from an adult woman with HIV who was CMV-seropositive. The chain links TRBV19 with TRBJ1-2; 5 matching bases give a weak D call of TRBD1. The source material was CD4+ T cells sorted from PBMCs after approximately 19-hour stimulation, sampled from a patient who received antiretroviral therapy. The cell subset or site label for this specimen denotes: CD40L+CD69+ CD4 T cells responding to anti-CD3/anti-CD28 beads, representing the overall repertoire. CDR3 loop: CASLEGNYGYTF. The sequence in DNA is TGTGCCAGTTTAGAGGGGAACTATGGCTACACCTTC.